This T cell receptor (beta chain) came from a study of blood T cell repertoires in COVID-19. As for the study in general: Sources were T cells, B-cell-depleted T cells, or PBMCs; the material itself was cDNA or gDNA.

Deletions cut 2 bases from V and 7 bases from J, with 15 bases between. The CDR3 has 16 amino acids. The germline V gene encodes CDR1 SGHAT and CDR2 FQNNGV. Libraries were prepared by immunoSEQ multiplex PCR; TCRdb keeps only in-frame clonotypes and omits some of them. This table has 120,000 or so clones, approximately 92% appearing once. This receptor was identified in a man in his sixties or seventies with active or convalescent COVID-19. The genes are TRBV11-2 and TRBJ1-6; perhaps TRBD1 as D (6 bases). The sequenced material came from peripheral blood. The CDR3 DNA sequence: TGTGCCAGCAGCTTACTGGCAGGGGTTCTGAATTCACCCCTCCACTTT. Translating it yields CASSLLAGVLNSPLHF.